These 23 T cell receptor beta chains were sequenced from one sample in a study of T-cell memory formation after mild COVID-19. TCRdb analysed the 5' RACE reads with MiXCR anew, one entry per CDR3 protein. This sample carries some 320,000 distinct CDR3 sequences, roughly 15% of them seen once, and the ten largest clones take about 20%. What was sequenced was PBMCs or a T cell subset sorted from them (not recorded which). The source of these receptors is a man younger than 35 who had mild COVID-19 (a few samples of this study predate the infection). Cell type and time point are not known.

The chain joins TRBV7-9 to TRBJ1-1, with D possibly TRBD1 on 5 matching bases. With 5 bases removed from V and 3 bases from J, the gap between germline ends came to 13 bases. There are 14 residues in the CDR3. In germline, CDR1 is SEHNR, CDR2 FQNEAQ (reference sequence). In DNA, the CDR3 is TGTGCCAGCAGCAAGTCAGGGACGGACACTGAAGCTTTCTTT. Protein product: CASSKSGTDTEAFF.

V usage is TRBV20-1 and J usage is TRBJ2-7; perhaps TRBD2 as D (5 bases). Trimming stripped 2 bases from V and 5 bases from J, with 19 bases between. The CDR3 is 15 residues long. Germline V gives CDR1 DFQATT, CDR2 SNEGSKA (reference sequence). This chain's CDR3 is CSARLGAGSAHEQYF. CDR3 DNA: TGCAGTGCTAGATTGGGCGCCGGTAGCGCCCACGAGCAGTACTTC.

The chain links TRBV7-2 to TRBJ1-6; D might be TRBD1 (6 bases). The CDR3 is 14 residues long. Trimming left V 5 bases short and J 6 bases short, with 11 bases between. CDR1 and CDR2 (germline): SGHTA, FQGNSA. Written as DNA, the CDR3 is TGTGCCAGCAGCCGACAGGATAGTAATTCACCCCTCCACTTT. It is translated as CASSRQDSNSPLHF.

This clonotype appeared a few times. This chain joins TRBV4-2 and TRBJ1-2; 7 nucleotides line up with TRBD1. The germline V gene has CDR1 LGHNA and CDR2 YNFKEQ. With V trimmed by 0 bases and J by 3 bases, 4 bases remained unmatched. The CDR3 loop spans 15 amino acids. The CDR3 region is CASSQDGDSHYGYTF. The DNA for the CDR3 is TGTGCCAGCAGCCAAGATGGGGACAGCCACTATGGCTACACCTTC.

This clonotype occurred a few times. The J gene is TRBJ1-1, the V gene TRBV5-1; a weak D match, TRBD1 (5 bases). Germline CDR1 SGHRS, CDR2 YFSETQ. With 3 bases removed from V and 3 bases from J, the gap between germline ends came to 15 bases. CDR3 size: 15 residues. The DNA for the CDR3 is TGCGCCAGCAGCTCCCAGGGAACGGTGGACACTGAAGCTTTCTTT. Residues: CASSSQGTVDTEAFF.

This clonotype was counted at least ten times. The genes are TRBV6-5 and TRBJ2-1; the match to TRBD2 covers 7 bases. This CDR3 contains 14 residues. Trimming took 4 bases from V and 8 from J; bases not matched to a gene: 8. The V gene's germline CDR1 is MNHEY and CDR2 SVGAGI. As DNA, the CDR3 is TGTGCCAGCAGTTGGGGTGGCGGGGGTTATGAGCAGTTCTTC. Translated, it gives CASSWGGGGYEQFF.

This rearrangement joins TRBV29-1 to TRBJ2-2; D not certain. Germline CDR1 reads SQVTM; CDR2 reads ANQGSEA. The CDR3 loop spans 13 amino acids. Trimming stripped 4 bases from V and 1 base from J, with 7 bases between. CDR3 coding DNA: TGCAGCGTTGTTGGGTTGAACACCGGGGAGCTGTTTTTT. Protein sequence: CSVVGLNTGELFF.

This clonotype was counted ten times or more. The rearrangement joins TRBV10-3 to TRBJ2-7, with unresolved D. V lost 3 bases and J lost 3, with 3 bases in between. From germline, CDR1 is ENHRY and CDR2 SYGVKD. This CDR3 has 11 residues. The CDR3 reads CAISDSYEQYF. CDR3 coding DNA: TGTGCCATCAGTGATAGCTACGAGCAGTACTTC.

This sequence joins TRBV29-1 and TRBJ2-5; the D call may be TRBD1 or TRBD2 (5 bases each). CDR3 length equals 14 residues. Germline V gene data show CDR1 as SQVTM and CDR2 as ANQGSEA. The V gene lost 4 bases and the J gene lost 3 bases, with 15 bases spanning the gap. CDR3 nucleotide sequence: TGCAGCGTTGGAGGGGTAAAGGGGAAAGAGACCCAGTACTTC. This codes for CSVGGVKGKETQYF.

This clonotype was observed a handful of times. The CDR3 here is CSARVSGGFVTDTQYF. As DNA, the CDR3 is TGCAGTGCTAGGGTGTCCGGGGGCTTTGTGACAGATACGCAGTATTTT. This chain uses TRBV20-1 with TRBJ2-3; tentatively, D is TRBD1 or TRBD2 (6 bases each). The CDR3 consists of 16 residues. The V gene lost 3 bases and the J gene lost 3 bases, with 19 bases spanning the gap. Germline loops: CDR1 DFQATT, CDR2 SNEGSKA (reference sequence).

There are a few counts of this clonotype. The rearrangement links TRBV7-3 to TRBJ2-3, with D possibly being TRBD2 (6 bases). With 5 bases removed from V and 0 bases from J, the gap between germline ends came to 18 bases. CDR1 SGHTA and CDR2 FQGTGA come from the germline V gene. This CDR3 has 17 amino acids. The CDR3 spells CASSIASGRGSTDTQYF. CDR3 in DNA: TGTGCCAGCAGCATAGCGAGCGGGCGTGGGAGCACAGATACGCAGTATTTT. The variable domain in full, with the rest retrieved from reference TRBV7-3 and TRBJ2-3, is GAGVSQTPSNKVTEKGKYVELRCDPISGHTALYWYRQSLGQGPEFLIYFQGTGAADDSGLPNDRFFAVRPEGSVSTLKIQRTERGDSAVYLCASSIASGRGSTDTQYFGPGTRLTVL.

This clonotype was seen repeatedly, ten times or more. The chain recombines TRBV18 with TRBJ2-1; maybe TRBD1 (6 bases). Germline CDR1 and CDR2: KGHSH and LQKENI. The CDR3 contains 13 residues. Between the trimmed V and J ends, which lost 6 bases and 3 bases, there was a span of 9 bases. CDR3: CASSQGRYNEQFF. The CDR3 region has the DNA TGTGCCAGCTCTCAGGGGCGCTACAATGAGCAGTTCTTC.

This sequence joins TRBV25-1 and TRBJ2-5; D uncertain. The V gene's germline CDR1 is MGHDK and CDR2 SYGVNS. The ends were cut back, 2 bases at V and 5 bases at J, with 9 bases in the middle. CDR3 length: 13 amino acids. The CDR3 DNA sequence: TGTGCCAGCAGTGAAGAATGGATGGAGACCCAGTACTTC. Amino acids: CASSEEWMETQYF. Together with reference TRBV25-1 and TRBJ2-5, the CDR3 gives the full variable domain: EADIYQTPRYLVIGTGKKITLECSQTMGHDKMYWYQQDPGMELHLIHYSYGVNSTEKGDLSSESTVSRIRTEHFPLTLESARPSHTSQYLCASSEEWMETQYFGPGTRLLVL.

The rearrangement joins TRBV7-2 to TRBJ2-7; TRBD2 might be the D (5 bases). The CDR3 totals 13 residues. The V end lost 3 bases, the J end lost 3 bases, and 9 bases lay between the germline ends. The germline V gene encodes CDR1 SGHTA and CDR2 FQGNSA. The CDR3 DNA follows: TGTGCCAGCAGCTTCCGACGGGACTACGAGCAGTACGTC. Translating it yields CASSFRRDYEQYV.

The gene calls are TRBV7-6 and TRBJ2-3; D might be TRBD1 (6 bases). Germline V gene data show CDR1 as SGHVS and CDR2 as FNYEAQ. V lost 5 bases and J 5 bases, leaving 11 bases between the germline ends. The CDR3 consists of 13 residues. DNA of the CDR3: TGTGCCAGCAGCACGTCGACAGGAGATACGCAGTATTTT. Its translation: CASSTSTGDTQYF.

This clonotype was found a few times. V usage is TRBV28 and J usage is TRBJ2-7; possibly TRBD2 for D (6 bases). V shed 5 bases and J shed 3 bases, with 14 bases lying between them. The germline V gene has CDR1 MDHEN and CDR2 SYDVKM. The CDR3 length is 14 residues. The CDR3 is CASSPQGLNYEQYV. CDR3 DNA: TGTGCCAGCAGTCCCCAGGGACTGAACTACGAGCAGTACGTC.

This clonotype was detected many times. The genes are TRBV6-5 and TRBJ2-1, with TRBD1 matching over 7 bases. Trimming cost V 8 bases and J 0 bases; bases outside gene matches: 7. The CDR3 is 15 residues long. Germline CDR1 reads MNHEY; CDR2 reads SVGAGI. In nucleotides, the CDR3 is TGTGCCAGCTCACTGGGACAGAGCTCCTACAATGAGCAGTTCTTC. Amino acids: CASSLGQSSYNEQFF.

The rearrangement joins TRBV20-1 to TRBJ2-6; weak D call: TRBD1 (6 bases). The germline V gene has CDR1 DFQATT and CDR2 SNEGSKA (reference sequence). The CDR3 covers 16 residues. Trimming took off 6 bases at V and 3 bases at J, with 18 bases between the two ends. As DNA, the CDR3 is TGCAGTGCCCCCCGGGCAGGGGTGGTTGGGGCCAACGTCCTGACTTTC. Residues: CSAPRAGVVGANVLTF.

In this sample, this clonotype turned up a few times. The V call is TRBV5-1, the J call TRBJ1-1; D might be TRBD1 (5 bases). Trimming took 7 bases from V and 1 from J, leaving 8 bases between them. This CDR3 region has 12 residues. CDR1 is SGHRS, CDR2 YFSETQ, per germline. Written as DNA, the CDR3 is TGCGCCAGCGGGGACGGGAACACTGAAGCTTTCTTT. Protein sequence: CASGDGNTEAFF.

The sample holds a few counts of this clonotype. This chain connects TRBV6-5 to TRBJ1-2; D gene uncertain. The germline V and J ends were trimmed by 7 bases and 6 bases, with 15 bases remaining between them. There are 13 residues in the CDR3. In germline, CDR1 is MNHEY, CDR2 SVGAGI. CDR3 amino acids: CASTDDFRDGYTF. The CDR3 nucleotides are TGTGCCAGCACCGACGATTTTCGCGATGGCTACACCTTC.

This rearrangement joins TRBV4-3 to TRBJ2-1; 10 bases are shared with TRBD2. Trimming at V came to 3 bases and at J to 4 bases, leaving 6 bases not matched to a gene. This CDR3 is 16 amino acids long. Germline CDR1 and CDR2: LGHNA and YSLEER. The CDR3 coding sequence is TGCGCCAGCAGCCACAAGACTAGCGGGCAATACAATGAGCAGTTCTTC. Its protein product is CASSHKTSGQYNEQFF.

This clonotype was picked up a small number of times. For the CDR3, the DNA is TGTGCCAGCAGCCGGACAGGGTTCTCCTACGAGCAGTACTTC. It is translated as CASSRTGFSYEQYF. The chain links TRBV7-2 to TRBJ2-7, with TRBD1 matching over 8 bases. The CDR3 runs 14 residues. Germline trimming cut 5 bases from V and 0 bases from J; bases unmatched to any gene: 3. CDR1 is SGHTA and CDR2 is FQGNSA in the germline V gene.

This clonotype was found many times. CDR3 sequence: CASSSVIISAEAFF. The CDR3 DNA follows: TGTGCCAGCAGCTCGGTGATTATAAGCGCTGAAGCTTTCTTT. The rearrangement links TRBV7-2 to TRBJ1-1; no firm D call. Per germline, CDR1 SGHTA and CDR2 FQGNSA. The CDR3 length is 14 residues. V shed 4 bases and J shed 6 bases, with 15 bases lying between them.